These 12 T cell receptor beta chains were all obtained from the same sample, sequenced in a study of STAT3 mutations in large granular lymphocyte leukemia. Sequencing was performed with immunoSEQ multiplex PCR; in TCRdb, only in-frame clones are kept and a portion is missing. The table lists about 5,700 clones, 60% to 85% of them singletons. These receptors have no identified antigens. Study-level points and caveats: At least one immunodominant TCR beta clonotype appeared in every T-cell large granular lymphocyte leukemia patient.

Sequenced material: peripheral blood mononuclear cells. All receptors derive from a man in his forties or fifties with T-cell large granular lymphocyte leukemia. Some clones in this sample may be carry-over from other donors' samples.

The table lists this clone with a count of one. Compared with germline, one end of the junction differs, possibly owing to a read error. The chain is built from TRBV19 and TRBJ2-3; possibly TRBD1 or TRBD2 for D (5 bases each). CDR1 and CDR2 from the germline V gene are LNHDA and SQIVND (reference sequence). CDR3 length: 16 amino acids. CDR3 sequence (DNA): TGTGCCAGTAGTCTAGAGGGGTCCCTGGGCACAGATACGCAGTATTTT. It translates to CASSLEGSLGTDTQYF.

The rearrangement uses TRBV28 and TRBJ2-1; 7 positions match TRBD2. This CDR3 region has 15 residues. The V and J ends lost 3 bases and 3 bases, in that order; junction bases with no gene match: 5. Germline CDR1 is MDHEN and CDR2 is SYDVKM. The CDR3 loop reads CASSFGTTRYNEQFF. CDR3 nucleotides: TGTGCCAGCAGTTTCGGGACTACCCGCTACAATGAGCAGTTCTTC.

The chain carries TRBV5-1 and TRBJ2-1; 8 positions match TRBD1. V lost 3 bases, J lost 15 bases, and 14 bases stayed unmatched. Germline lookup yields CDR1 SGHRS and CDR2 YFSETQ. CDR3 length: 14 residues. This chain's CDR3 is CASSSGTGDWGGFF. The CDR3 DNA sequence: TGCGCCAGCAGCTCCGGGACAGGAGACTGGGGAGGGTTCTTC.

The chain joins TRBV4-1 to TRBJ1-5; possible D gene TRBD1, 5 bases. Germline CDR1 reads MGHRA; CDR2 reads YSYEKL. With 5 bases removed from V and 4 bases from J, the gap between germline ends came to 12 bases. The CDR3 length is 14 residues. The CDR3 bases are TGCGCCAGCAGCGAACAGGTTCTTAATCAGCCCCAGCATTTT. Protein: CASSEQVLNQPQHF.

The chain joins TRBV29-1 to TRBJ2-5, with TRBD1 identical over 7 bases. In germline, CDR1 is SQVTM, CDR2 ANQGSEA. V dropped 7 bases and J dropped 1; count of bases not matched to a gene: 12. CDR3 length: 15 residues. This CDR3 reads CSARKTGTLQETQYF. The CDR3 DNA reads TGCAGCGCTCGGAAGACAGGGACGCTCCAAGAGACCCAGTACTTC.

The chain employs TRBV18 and TRBJ1-1; 8 positions agree with TRBD1. Losses at the gene ends were 6 bases for V and 4 bases for J; bases not matched to a gene: 13. This CDR3 contains 16 residues. The germline gives CDR1 KGHSH, CDR2 LQKENI. CDR3 DNA sequence: TGTGCCAGCTCCCCGAGAAGTCCGGGACAGGCCACTGAAGCTTTCTTT. Protein: CASSPRSPGQATEAFF.

The chain has TRBV28 and TRBJ1-5; 7 bases agree with TRBD1. Germline-derived CDR1 and CDR2 are MDHEN and SYDVKM. The CDR3 contains 15 residues. V trimming: 7 bases; J trimming: 4 bases; junction bases outside the gene matches: 10. The DNA of the CDR3 is TGTGCCAGCACTTACATCTCAGGGGGAAATCAGCCCCAGCATTTT. It encodes CASTYISGGNQPQHF.

The chain is built from TRBV7-9 and TRBJ2-1; weak D call: TRBD2 (6 bases). CDR1 and CDR2 (germline): SEHNR, FQNEAQ (reference sequence). The CDR3 has 13 amino acids. V was clipped by 0 bases and J by 14 bases, with 14 bases between them. CDR3 sequence reads: CASSLAKATREFF. As DNA, the CDR3 is TGTGCCAGCAGCTTAGCAAAGGCGACTAGGGAGTTCTTC. The full variable domain, rest sourced from reference TRBV7-9 and TRBJ2-1, is DTGVSQNPRHKITKRGQNVTFRCDPISEHNRLYWYRQTLGQGPEFLTYFQNEAQLEKSRLLSDRFSAERPKGSFSTLEIQRTEQGDSAMYLCASSLAKATREFFGPGTRLTVL.

This rearrangement joins TRBV28 to TRBJ2-5; 7 bases map to TRBD1. Germline V CDR1 and CDR2: MDHEN, SYDVKM. This CDR3 has 13 amino acids. With V trimmed by 7 bases and J by 5 bases, 7 bases remained unmatched. The CDR3 DNA reads as TGTGCCAGCACCCAACAGGGGATCGAGACCCAGTACTTC. Protein sequence: CASTQQGIETQYF.

The gene calls are TRBV4-3 and TRBJ2-5, with TRBD2 matching over 8 bases. The V and J ends lost 4 bases and 3 bases, in that order; junction bases with no gene match: 7. The germline V gene encodes CDR1 LGHNA and CDR2 YSLEER. The CDR3 is 15 amino acids. This CDR3 is CASSPSLAGKETQYF. CDR3 in DNA: TGCGCCAGCAGCCCCTCCCTAGCGGGTAAAGAGACCCAGTACTTC.

This clone was detected a few times. The genes are TRBV6-5 and TRBJ2-5; no clear D. There are 11 residues in the CDR3. Trimming removed 7 bases from V and 5 bases from J, with 8 bases in between. The germline CDR1 and CDR2 sequences are MNHEY and SVGAGI. CDR3 DNA: TGTGCCAGCAATTATGGGGAGACCCAGTACTTC. It codes for CASNYGETQYF.

The CDR3 here is CASSLAGGVYGYTF. In DNA, the CDR3 is TGTGCCAGCAGTTTGGCAGGGGGTGTCTATGGCTACACCTTC. The chain combines TRBV2 with TRBJ1-2, with 7 bases matching TRBD1. CDR3 size: 14 residues. Unmatched junction bases numbered 7, after V lost 5 bases and J lost 4 bases. CDR1 is SNHLY, CDR2 FYNNEI, per germline.